The 13 T cell receptor beta chains below come from one sample, sequenced in a study of a mutant IDH1 vaccine in newly diagnosed glioma. Clones were sequenced by immunoSEQ multiplex PCR, and TCRdb holds only the in-frame ones, with some missing. The top ten clones hold approximately 10% of a sample with over 30,000 clones, more than 55% of them seen once. No antigens are known for them. The time point was: week 5, during vaccination. Each dose delivered 300 ug of mutant IDH1 20-mer peptide subcutaneously with imiquimod. This material consisted of PBMCs, taken from a glioma patient whose treatment included an IDH1 peptide vaccine. The origin of the receptors is a woman younger than 30 with glioma.

The V and J genes are TRBV2 and TRBJ2-1; the match to TRBD1 covers 9 bases. CDR3 length: 15 residues. Germline assignment: CDR1 SNHLY and CDR2 FYNNEI. V shed 6 bases, J shed 5 bases, and the junction held 8 bases outside the gene matches. The CDR3 here is CASSQGQGKNNEQFF. The CDR3 region has the DNA TGTGCCAGCAGCCAGGGACAGGGTAAAAACAATGAGCAGTTCTTC.

V gene TRBV19 combines with J gene TRBJ1-5; D is uncertain. This CDR3 is 14 amino acids long. V gave up 3 bases and J gave up 3 bases, with 9 bases separating them. In germline, CDR1 is LNHDA, CDR2 SQIVND (reference sequence). CDR3 in amino acids: CASSMGQINQPQHF. For the CDR3, the DNA is TGTGCCAGTAGTATGGGCCAGATCAATCAGCCCCAGCATTTT.

The chain has TRBV6-5 and TRBJ2-3; D might be TRBD1 (6 bases). CDR1 is MNHEY and CDR2 is SVGAGI in the germline V gene. This CDR3 has 15 amino acids. V was clipped by 2 bases and J by 2 bases, with 11 bases between them. The CDR3 region is CASSYERGITDTQYF. The CDR3 DNA follows: TGTGCCAGCAGTTACGAAAGGGGGATCACAGATACGCAGTATTTT.

This clone turned up a few times. This rearrangement joins TRBV10-3 to TRBJ2-1, with D possibly being TRBD2 (5 bases). The CDR3 is made up of 14 amino acids. Trimming removed 10 bases at V and 6 bases at J, with 19 bases between. Germline V gene data show CDR1 as ENHRY and CDR2 as SYGVKD. The CDR3 DNA sequence: TGTGCCAGCACTGAACTGGGAGTACGCAATGAGCAGTTCTTC. Amino acid sequence: CASTELGVRNEQFF.

This chain links TRBV5-5 with TRBJ2-6, with TRBD1 matching over 8 bases. V dropped 6 bases and J dropped 3; count of bases not matched to a gene: 11. The CDR3 consists of 17 residues. Germline V gene data show CDR1 as SGHKS and CDR2 as YYEKEE (reference sequence). The CDR3 region has the DNA TGTGCCAGCACCCTGGACAGGGCCGGAAGTGGGGCCAACGTCCTGACTTTC. Translated, it gives CASTLDRAGSGANVLTF.

Details on this clone: The same CDR3 arises from other DNA sequences in this sample as well. The chain uses TRBV11-3 and TRBJ1-1; D uncertain. The ends were cut back, 6 bases at V and 0 bases at J, with 11 bases in the middle. CDR3 length: 14 residues. Per germline, CDR1 SGHNT and CDR2 YENEEA. CDR3 sequence: CASSLGGVNTEAFF. The DNA of the CDR3 is TGTGCCAGCAGTTTGGGCGGGGTGAACACTGAAGCTTTCTTT.

The chain has TRBV4-1 and TRBJ2-1; no clear D. The CDR3 is made up of 18 amino acids. V was pared by 0 bases and J by 2 bases, with 17 bases between. Germline CDR1 is MGHRA and CDR2 is YSYEKL. CDR3 sequence: CASSQDRSSFPTYNEQFF. The CDR3 DNA follows: TGCGCCAGCAGCCAAGATCGGTCCAGCTTCCCAACCTACAATGAGCAGTTCTTC.

This rearrangement joins TRBV19 to TRBJ2-1; perhaps TRBD2 as D (6 bases). CDR3 length equals 15 residues. Germline CDR1 reads LNHDA; CDR2 reads SQIVND (reference sequence). V dropped 6 bases and J dropped 0 bases, with 12 bases sitting between them. As DNA, the CDR3 is TGTGCCAGTAGCCCTGGGGGGATCTCCTACAATGAGCAGTTCTTC. Translating gives CASSPGGISYNEQFF.

The V and J genes are TRBV7-6 and TRBJ1-1, with 9 bases that match TRBD1. V shed 6 bases and J 3 bases; nucleotides not matched to a gene: 11. The CDR3 extends over 16 amino acids. The germline gives CDR1 SGHVS, CDR2 FNYEAQ. CDR3 coding DNA: TGTGCCAGCAGTTCCAAACAGGGGGCGTCAGACACTGAAGCTTTCTTT. It translates to CASSSKQGASDTEAFF.

This rearrangement joins TRBV6-1 to TRBJ2-3, with 10 bases that match TRBD2. The CDR3 covers 15 residues. The V segment lost 3 bases and the J segment 6 bases; nucleotides outside the gene matches: 6. From germline, CDR1 is MNHNS and CDR2 SASEGT. CDR3 sequence reads: CASSDIAGGADTQYF. Here the CDR3 DNA reads TGTGCCAGCAGTGATATAGCGGGAGGTGCGGATACGCAGTATTTT.

CDR3 protein: CASSPSGRTDTQYF. The CDR3 DNA sequence: TGTGCCAGCTCACCATCTGGGCGCACAGATACGCAGTATTTT. The V gene is TRBV18, the J gene TRBJ2-3; D ambiguous. The germline V gene has CDR1 KGHSH and CDR2 LQKENI. There are 14 residues in the CDR3. V lost 2 bases to trimming and J lost 1 base, with 7 bases between them. The whole variable domain, remainder taken from reference TRBV18 and TRBJ2-3, is NAGVMQNPRHLVRRRGQEARLRCSPMKGHSHVYWYRQLPEEGLKFMVYLQKENIIDESGMPKERFSAEFPKEGPSILRIQQVVRGDSAAYFCASSPSGRTDTQYFGPGTRLTVL.

J is TRBJ1-4 and V is TRBV28; no clear D gene. The CDR3 covers 13 residues. V was cut by 8 bases and J by 0 bases, with 7 bases left in between. Germline V lookup: CDR1 MDHEN, CDR2 SYDVKM. In DNA form, the CDR3 reads TGTGCCAGCCTTAATTCAACTAATGAAAAACTGTTTTTT. As protein: CASLNSTNEKLFF.

The chain uses TRBV7-2 and TRBJ2-1; 8 positions match TRBD1. The CDR3 sequence is 17 residues long. V shed 4 bases and J 4 bases; nucleotides not matched to a gene: 12. The germline CDR1 and CDR2 sequences are SGHTA and FQGNSA. CDR3 loop: CASSSTHTGGIYNEQFF. DNA of the CDR3: TGTGCCAGCAGCTCGACCCACACAGGGGGGATTTACAATGAGCAGTTCTTC.